This TCR beta chain was captured in a study of cytomegalovirus exposure and HLA in healthy donors. The CDR3 covers 13 residues. V was pared by 3 bases and J by 6 bases, with 3 bases of the junction left unmatched. Per germline, CDR1 KGHSH and CDR2 LQKENI. The method was immunoSEQ multiplex PCR; TCRdb's version includes in-frame clones alone and lacks a portion of them. The table lists about 250,000 clones, about 83% of them singletons. Sequencing was performed on PBMCs. This receptor was identified in a man aged 18 to 29 in good health and CMV-seronegative. This chain connects TRBV18 to TRBJ1-2; 8 nucleotides align to TRBD1. CDR3 in DNA: TGTGCCAGCTCACCGGACAGGGTTCATGGCTACACCTTC. Its translation is CASSPDRVHGYTF.